These 27 T cell receptor beta chains came from one sample sequenced in a study of cytomegalovirus exposure and HLA in healthy donors. The PCR ran on 60 Vbeta and 13 Jbeta primers. TCRdb keeps only in-frame clones here, not all; method: immunoSEQ multiplex PCR. In the table there are some 130,000 clones, almost 85% of which are singletons. The sample consisted of PBMCs. The receptors were sampled from a boy between 2 and 15 years old in good health and CMV-seronegative.

The chain employs TRBV7-9 and TRBJ2-2; 11 bases agree with TRBD2. V lost 3 bases and J lost 3; bases outside the gene matches: 6. Germline-derived CDR1 and CDR2 are SEHNR and FQNEAQ (reference sequence). The CDR3 runs to 17 residues. This CDR3 is CASSFYLLAGDTGELFF. In nucleotides, the CDR3 is TGTGCCAGCAGCTTCTACCTACTAGCGGGAGACACCGGGGAGCTGTTTTTT.

The chain carries TRBV7-9 and TRBJ1-5; no clear D gene. Trimming took off 2 bases at V and 9 bases at J, with 14 bases between the two ends. This CDR3 contains 14 residues. Germline assignment: CDR1 SEHNR and CDR2 FQNEAQ (reference sequence). The CDR3: CASSLCVLRGPQHF. The CDR3 DNA reads as TGTGCCAGCAGCTTATGTGTGCTGAGAGGGCCCCAGCATTTT.

The table lists this clone with a count of one. The gene calls are TRBV7-2 and TRBJ1-1, with 8 bases lining up with TRBD1. V shed 4 bases, J shed 4 bases, and the junction held 8 bases outside the gene matches. The CDR3 has 15 residues. Germline values: CDR1 SGHTA, CDR2 FQGNSA. CDR3 coding DNA: TGTGCCAGCAGCTCGTCACAGGGGGTGATCACTGAAGCTTTCTTT. It translates to CASSSSQGVITEAFF.

The V call is TRBV5-6, the J call TRBJ2-3; D not certain. Between the trimmed V and J ends, which lost 0 bases and 1 base, there was a span of 18 bases. The germline V gene has CDR1 SGHDT and CDR2 YYEEEE. The CDR3 is 18 residues long. CDR3 bases: TGTGCCAGCAGCTTGGATGGTCGAGTAACTACGCGCACAGATACGCAGTATTTT. Translated, it gives CASSLDGRVTTRTDTQYF.

The chain uses TRBV13 and TRBJ1-1; TRBD1 matches at 8 bases. CDR1 and CDR2 from the germline V gene are PRHDT and FYEKMQ (reference sequence). This CDR3 contains 16 residues. Unmatched junction bases numbered 15, after V lost 5 bases and J lost 7 bases. The CDR3, as DNA: TGTGCCAGCAGCAACGAGGGACAGGTGGGGTATAATGAAGCTTTCTTT. It is translated as CASSNEGQVGYNEAFF.

This chain links TRBV15 with TRBJ1-1, with a weak D call TRBD1 (6 bases). Trimming cost V 3 bases and J 1 base, with 21 bases left between them. This CDR3 has 18 residues. The germline CDR1 and CDR2 sequences are LNHNV and YYDKDF (reference sequence). Here the CDR3 reads CATSSENLSGQKNTEAFF. The CDR3 coding sequence is TGTGCCACCAGCAGTGAAAACCTCTCGGGACAAAAGAACACTGAAGCTTTCTTT.

This clone was observed a handful of times. The junction differs from germline at one of its ends, possibly a read error. The chain employs TRBV4-2 and TRBJ1-1, with TRBD1 identical over 7 bases. Per germline, CDR1 LGHNA and CDR2 YNFKEQ. This CDR3 has 16 residues. CDR3 DNA: TGTGCCAGAAGCCCGGGACAGTGGAGGAGGAACACTGAAGCTTTCTTT. Its protein product is CARSPGQWRRNTEAFF.

V is TRBV7-9 and J is TRBJ2-1, with 7 bases matching TRBD2. The CDR3 is 15 residues long. V lost 4 bases and J lost 8; bases outside the gene matches: 11. The germline V gene encodes CDR1 SEHNR and CDR2 FQNEAQ (reference sequence). The CDR3 reads CASSSGEGLGYEQFF. The DNA for the CDR3 is TGTGCCAGCAGCTCCGGGGAGGGATTGGGCTATGAGCAGTTCTTC.

This clone has just one count. At one of its ends the junction is not consistent with the germline gene, which may arise from a read error. V is TRBV7-9 and J is TRBJ2-6, with D perhaps TRBD1 (6 bases). The CDR3 is 18 residues long. The germline CDR1 and CDR2 sequences are SEHNR and FQNEAQ (reference sequence). This chain's CDR3 is CSSSLRDGRGSGANVLTF. The DNA of the CDR3 is TGTTCCAGCAGCTTAAGGGACGGCAGGGGTTCTGGGGCCAACGTCCTGACTTTC.

The chain joins TRBV18 to TRBJ1-3, with TRBD1 as a possible D gene (6 bases). The V end was cut by 2 bases, the J end by 0 bases, with 11 bases between. CDR1 is KGHSH and CDR2 is LQKENI in the germline V gene. The CDR3 is 16 residues long. The DNA of the CDR3 is TGTGCCAGCTCACCAGGACAGAAGCACTCTGGAAACACCATATATTTT. Residues: CASSPGQKHSGNTIYF.

This rearrangement joins TRBV9 to TRBJ1-1; a weak D match, TRBD1 (5 bases). Germline loops: CDR1 SGDLS, CDR2 YYNGEE. The germline V and J ends were trimmed by 2 bases and 4 bases, with 9 bases remaining between them. The CDR3 length is 13 residues. The chain's CDR3 is CASSVGGTTEAFF. Written as DNA, the CDR3 is TGTGCCAGCAGCGTGGGAGGGACCACTGAAGCTTTCTTT.

This clone was counted once. The chain couples TRBV7-9 to TRBJ2-5; D perhaps matches TRBD2 (7 bases). The germline V and J ends were trimmed by 1 base and 5 bases, with 17 bases remaining between them. There are 16 residues in the CDR3. CDR1 is SEHNR, CDR2 FQNEAQ, per germline (reference sequence). The CDR3 region is CASSLGSGGPRETQYF. In DNA form, the CDR3 reads TGTGCCAGCAGCTTAGGCTCCGGGGGGCCGAGGGAGACCCAGTACTTC.

The chain couples TRBV18 to TRBJ2-3; perhaps TRBD1 as D (6 bases). Germline CDR1 KGHSH, CDR2 LQKENI. The CDR3 is 18 amino acids. Trimming stripped 3 bases from V and 0 bases from J, with 19 bases between. CDR3 loop: CASSPLTRTASSTDTQYF. The CDR3 coding sequence is TGTGCCAGCTCACCGCTGACCCGGACAGCCTCTAGCACAGATACGCAGTATTTT.

The gene calls are TRBV10-3 and TRBJ1-1; D gene unclear. This CDR3 contains 14 residues. V was shortened by 4 bases and J by 4 bases, with 13 bases between the two germline ends. Germline V gene sequence: CDR1 ENHRY, CDR2 SYGVKD. The CDR3 region has the DNA TGTGCCATCAGTGCGGAGGGCCTTGGCACTGAAGCTTTCTTT. Encoded protein: CAISAEGLGTEAFF.

This clone was seen once. V and J are TRBV7-6 and TRBJ2-2, with TRBD2 matching 16 bases. V shed 1 base and J 5 bases; nucleotides not matched to a gene: 7. This CDR3 contains 19 residues. The germline CDR1 and CDR2 sequences are SGHVS and FNYEAQ. Here the CDR3 reads CASSLDPGLAGGRTGELFF. The DNA of the CDR3 is TGTGCCAGCAGCTTAGACCCGGGACTAGCGGGAGGGCGGACCGGGGAGCTGTTTTTT.

The chain uses TRBV19 and TRBJ1-5; D perhaps matches TRBD1 (6 bases). The CDR3 has 19 amino acids. CDR1 LNHDA and CDR2 SQIVND come from the germline V gene (reference sequence). Trimming pared 4 bases from V and 4 bases from J, leaving 26 bases between. CDR3 bases: TGTGCCAGTAGTAAGGTGGGCAGGGGTTCACTCAAAGCTAATCAGCCCCAGCATTTT. As protein: CASSKVGRGSLKANQPQHF.

The rearrangement uses TRBV11-3 and TRBJ2-1; possibly TRBD1 for D (6 bases). The CDR3 contains 18 residues. V was pared by 9 bases and J by 4 bases, with 28 bases between. CDR1 is SGHNT and CDR2 is YENEEA in the germline V gene. The CDR3 is CASKSKPTGTKNYNEQFF. DNA for the CDR3: TGTGCCAGTAAAAGTAAACCAACCGGGACAAAGAATTACAATGAGCAGTTCTTC.

The rearrangement links TRBV10-3 to TRBJ2-1, with 11 nucleotides matching TRBD1. The CDR3 has 15 amino acids. Germline lookup yields CDR1 ENHRY and CDR2 SYGVKD. V was clipped by 6 bases and J by 6 bases; unmatched bases: 7. The CDR3 reads CAISGGQGGLNEQFF. The CDR3 coding sequence is TGTGCCATCAGCGGGGGACAGGGGGGGCTCAATGAGCAGTTCTTC.

The CDR3 sequence is CASSPGLAGAALRETQYF. DNA of the CDR3: TGTGCCAGCAGCCCCGGACTAGCGGGCGCCGCCCTGAGGGAGACCCAGTACTTC. V is TRBV7-8 and J is TRBJ2-5; the match to TRBD2 covers 11 bases. This CDR3 region has 18 residues. From germline, CDR1 is SGHVS and CDR2 FQNEAQ. The V and J ends lost 5 bases and 5 bases, in that order; junction bases with no gene match: 16.

The rearrangement joins TRBV5-1 to TRBJ2-3; 7 bases line up with TRBD1. The CDR3 contains 14 residues. Germline trimming cut 4 bases from V and 2 bases from J; bases unmatched to any gene: 4. CDR1 is SGHRS and CDR2 is YFSETQ in the germline V gene. As DNA, the CDR3 is TGCGCCAGCAGCAAGGGGGCATTCACAGATACGCAGTATTTT. This translates into CASSKGAFTDTQYF.

This clone was observed a single time. Written as DNA, the CDR3 is TGTGCCAGCAGTGAGGCAGCGGGGGTCGTGGATACGCAGTATTTT. Translation: CASSEAAGVVDTQYF. The V call is TRBV6-4, the J call TRBJ2-3, with 8 bases that match TRBD2. CDR1 and CDR2 (germline): MRHNA, SNTAGT. V lost 3 bases to trimming and J lost 6 bases; unmatched junction nucleotides: 8. The CDR3 consists of 15 residues.

This clone was picked up a small number of times. The genes are TRBV7-6 and TRBJ2-7; D possibly corresponds to TRBD1 (6 bases). The germline V gene has CDR1 SGHVS and CDR2 FNYEAQ. The CDR3 totals 15 residues. V lost 1 base to trimming and J lost 1 base, with 11 bases between them. CDR3 region: CASSLGKGQSYEQYF. The DNA of the CDR3 is TGTGCCAGCAGCTTAGGGAAGGGACAATCCTACGAGCAGTACTTC.

This sequence joins TRBV27 and TRBJ2-5, with TRBD2 matching 13 bases. V was clipped by 5 bases and J by 5 bases; unmatched bases: 8. Germline-derived CDR1 and CDR2 are MNHEY and SMNVEV (reference sequence). The CDR3 extends over 16 amino acids. The CDR3 sequence is CASSPWTSGGAETQYF. For the CDR3, the DNA is TGTGCCAGCAGTCCGTGGACTAGCGGGGGTGCGGAGACCCAGTACTTC.

This clone was seen a handful of times. The chain uses TRBV7-6 and TRBJ1-4; tentatively, D is TRBD1 (5 bases). Trimming stripped 4 bases from V and 6 bases from J, with 12 bases between. Germline CDR1 SGHVS, CDR2 FNYEAQ. The CDR3 spans 14 residues. The CDR3 reads CASSSQGPYEKLFF. As DNA, the CDR3 is TGTGCCAGCAGCTCGCAGGGCCCCTATGAAAAACTGTTTTTT.

V gene TRBV5-6 combines with J gene TRBJ1-4; possible D gene TRBD1, 5 bases. V lost 1 base, J lost 8 bases, and 12 bases lay in between. In germline, CDR1 is SGHDT, CDR2 YYEEEE. The CDR3 extends over 14 amino acids. The chain's CDR3 is CASSLNGGQEKLFF. In DNA, the CDR3 is TGTGCCAGCAGCTTGAACGGGGGTCAGGAAAAACTGTTTTTT.

J is TRBJ2-2 and V is TRBV10-3; D ambiguous. The CDR3 runs to 19 residues. The germline V and J ends were trimmed by 0 bases and 0 bases, with 17 bases remaining between them. Germline V lookup: CDR1 ENHRY, CDR2 SYGVKD. The CDR3 reads CAISESGVAKLPNTGELFF. The CDR3 DNA is TGTGCCATCAGTGAGTCCGGTGTCGCTAAACTACCGAACACCGGGGAGCTGTTTTTT.

V is TRBV19 and J is TRBJ1-5, with 8 bases matching TRBD1. This CDR3 spans 18 amino acids. The V gene end was trimmed by 4 bases and the J gene end by 3 bases; junction bases not matched to a gene: 14. The germline V gene encodes CDR1 LNHDA and CDR2 SQIVND (reference sequence). The CDR3 here is CASSTQVGTGEFNQPQHF. CDR3 bases: TGTGCCAGTAGTACCCAGGTGGGGACAGGCGAATTCAATCAGCCCCAGCATTTT.